Listed below are T cell receptor beta chains from one sample, sequenced in a study of CD8+CD57+ T cells in acquired aplastic anemia. TCRdb reprocessed the reads via MiXCR and lists one record per CDR3 protein. The sample lists some 200,000 distinct CDR3 sequences; roughly 35% were seen once. Sequenced: sorted CD4+, CD8+, or CD8+CD57+ T cells (not recorded which) from PBMCs. The receptors originated from a human donor in good health, serving as a control. CDR3s include the opening cysteine and the closing phenylalanine or tryptophan. D genes are given only for firm matches. Part of the rows lack a size; the others show once, few, many or a class for expanded clones.

D gene,J gene,V gene,clone size,CDR3 protein,CDR3 DNA
TRBD1,TRBJ1-1,TRBV7-9,many,CASSSKTGKEGEAFF,TGTGCCAGCAGCTCTAAGACAGGGAAAGAAGGTGAAGCTTTCTTT
NA,TRBJ1-2,TRBV19,many,CATLPSYNYGYTF,TGTGCCACCCTACCAAGTTATAACTATGGCTACACCTTC
TRBD2,TRBJ2-1,TRBV7-3,many,CASSLAGASYNEQFF,TGTGCCAGCAGCCTAGCGGGGGCCTCCTACAATGAGCAGTTCTTC
TRBD1,TRBJ2-1,TRBV15,many,CATSREQGNEQFF,TGTGCCACCAGCAGAGAACAGGGGAACGAGCAGTTCTTC
TRBD1,TRBJ1-1,TRBV5-1,few,CASSWTGTVNTEAFF,TGCGCCAGCAGCTGGACCGGGACAGTGAACACTGAAGCTTTCTTT
NA,TRBJ2-1,TRBV7-9,NA,CASSRTGGSSYNEQFF,TGTGCCAGCAGCCGCACCGGTGGGAGCTCCTACAATGAGCAGTTCTTC
NA,TRBJ1-6,TRBV6-5,NA,CASSYGLRPNNSPLHF,TGTGCCAGCAGTTATGGACTGCGGCCGAATAATTCACCCCTCCACTTT
NA,TRBJ2-1,TRBV7-9,NA,CASSPNEQFF,TGTGCCAGCAGCCCCAATGAGCAGTTCTTC
NA,TRBJ2-1,TRBV2,many,CASSPPQGYNEQFF,TGTGCCAGCAGTCCCCCCCAGGGATACAATGAGCAGTTCTTC
TRBD1,TRBJ1-3,TRBV11-2,few,CASSPQTGGSGNTIYF,TGTGCCAGCAGCCCCCAGACAGGGGGTTCTGGAAACACCATATATTTT
TRBD1,TRBJ2-7,TRBV11-2,few,CASSSSTLTGVGKQYF,TGTGCCAGCAGCTCCTCAACCCTGACAGGGGTAGGAAAGCAGTACTTC
TRBD1,TRBJ2-2,TRBV20-1,NA,CSARDRGRTGELFF,TGCAGTGCTAGGGACAGGGGGAGGACCGGGGAGCTGTTTTTT
TRBD2,TRBJ2-1,TRBV10-3,NA,CAIDAGGYNEQFF,TGTGCCATCGACGCGGGAGGGTACAATGAGCAGTTCTTC
NA,TRBJ2-7,TRBV25-1,NA,CASPPPRFKQYF,TGTGCCAGTCCTCCCCCTCGGTTTAAGCAGTACTTC
NA,TRBJ1-1,TRBV6-2/TRBV6-3,few,CASSDLLNTEAFF,TGTGCCAGCAGTGACCTGCTAAACACTGAAGCTTTCTTT
NA,TRBJ2-1,TRBV2,many,CASSVIVGGNEQFF,TGTGCCAGCAGTGTTATAGTGGGGGGCAATGAGCAGTTCTTC
NA,TRBJ2-5,TRBV5-1,many,CASSLSGEETQYF,TGCGCCAGCAGCTTGAGTGGGGAAGAGACCCAGTACTTC
NA,TRBJ2-3,TRBV29-1,NA,CSARFTDTQYF,TGCAGCGCCAGGTTCACAGATACGCAGTATTTT
NA,TRBJ2-7,TRBV15,NA,CATSTPTEYEQYF,TGTGCCACCAGCACCCCGACTGAGTACGAGCAGTACTTC
NA,TRBJ2-3,TRBV20-1,NA,CGAHDPKITDTQYF,TGCGGTGCCCATGACCCAAAAATTACAGATACGCAGTATTTT
NA,TRBJ2-1,TRBV5-1,NA,CASSPDSPSSYNEQFF,TGCGCCAGCAGCCCAGACTCACCGAGCTCCTACAATGAGCAGTTCTTC
NA,TRBJ1-5,TRBV7-9,NA,CASSPQRRPYEHF,TGTGCCAGTAGCCCCCAGCGTAGGCCCTACGAGCATTTT
NA,TRBJ1-1,TRBV7-2,NA,CASSLVEGTEAFF,TGTGCCAGCAGCTTAGTAGAGGGGACTGAAGCTTTCTTT
NA,TRBJ1-2,TRBV19,many,CASIPQSGGYGYTF,TGTGCCAGTATACCTCAATCGGGAGGCTATGGCTACACCTTC
NA,TRBJ1-2,TRBV10-3,NA,CAISDGRGKVDYGYTF,TGTGCCATCAGTGATGGGAGAGGTAAAGTAGACTATGGCTACACCTTC
NA,TRBJ2-1,TRBV15,many,CATSREQEINEQFF,TGTGCCACCAGCAGAGAACAGGAGATCAATGAGCAGTTCTTC
NA,TRBJ2-5,TRBV12-3/TRBV12-4,NA,CASSSRFGSRETQYF,TGTGCCAGCAGTTCACGGTTCGGGAGCCGGGAGACCCAGTACTTC
NA,TRBJ1-3,TRBV5-1,few,CASSGGPGNTIYF,TGCGCCAGCTCCGGGGGGCCTGGAAACACCATATATTTT
NA,TRBJ2-3,TRBV15,many,CATSRDQTGTDTQYF,TGTGCCACCAGCAGAGATCAAACAGGGACAGATACGCAGTATTTT
NA,TRBJ2-2,TRBV19,many,CASSEGPGATGELFF,TGTGCCAGTAGTGAAGGGCCCGGCGCCACCGGGGAGCTGTTTTTT
NA,TRBJ2-7,TRBV6-2/TRBV6-3,many,CASIEWTGGTYEQYF,TGTGCCAGCATCGAATGGACAGGCGGGACCTACGAGCAGTACTTC
NA,TRBJ1-2,TRBV4-1,many,CASSQGTGVNYGYTF,TGCGCCAGCAGCCAAGGTACAGGAGTTAACTATGGCTACACCTTC